Sequencing of this T cell receptor beta chain was carried out in a study of beta chain features in type 1 diabetes. General study results and limits: Shortening that was moderate but significant affected the TCRB CDR3s of Type 1 diabetes patients in all four CD4+ subsets. There were fewer insertions and more deletions at the VDJ junctions of type 1 diabetes patients.

Since all of the isolated RNA was reverse transcribed, expressed TCRB transcripts were what got sequenced. The data were produced by immunoSEQ multiplex PCR, yet TCRdb's version contains in-frame clones alone and is incomplete. The repertoire includes hundreds of thousands of clones, 13% of them detected once, and 0.022% sits in the top ten. On this clone itself: Its specificity is not known.

One heparinised draw of blood, averaging approximately 110 mL, came from each donor. Germline CDR1 and CDR2: SGDLS and YYNGEE. The trim removed 4 bases at V and 3 bases at J, leaving 10 bases unmatched. The CDR3 totals 15 residues. J is TRBJ2-7 and V is TRBV9, with 7 bases aligning to TRBD1. The sequence was collected from a man between 18 and 29 years old with type 1 diabetes. Input material: naive CD4+ T cells from blood. CDR3 in DNA: TGTGCCAGCAGCCCCCGACAGGGAAGGGGCTACGAGCAGTACTTC. It encodes CASSPRQGRGYEQYF.